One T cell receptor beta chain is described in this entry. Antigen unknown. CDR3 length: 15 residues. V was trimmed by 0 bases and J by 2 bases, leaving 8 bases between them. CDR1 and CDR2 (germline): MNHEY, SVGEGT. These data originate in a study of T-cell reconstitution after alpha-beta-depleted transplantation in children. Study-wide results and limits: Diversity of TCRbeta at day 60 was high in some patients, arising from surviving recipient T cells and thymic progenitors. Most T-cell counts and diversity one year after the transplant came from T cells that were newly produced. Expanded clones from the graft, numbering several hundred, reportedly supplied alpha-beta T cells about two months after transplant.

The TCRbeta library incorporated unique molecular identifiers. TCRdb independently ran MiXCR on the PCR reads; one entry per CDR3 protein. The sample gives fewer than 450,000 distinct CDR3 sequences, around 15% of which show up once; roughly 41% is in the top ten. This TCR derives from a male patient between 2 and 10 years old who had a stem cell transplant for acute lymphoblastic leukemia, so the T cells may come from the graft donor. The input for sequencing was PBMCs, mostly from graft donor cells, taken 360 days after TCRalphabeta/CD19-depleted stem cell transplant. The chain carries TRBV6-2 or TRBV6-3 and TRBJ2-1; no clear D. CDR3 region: CASSYSNGPYNEQFF. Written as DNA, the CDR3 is TGTGCCAGCAGTTACTCGAATGGCCCCTACAATGAGCAGTTCTTC.